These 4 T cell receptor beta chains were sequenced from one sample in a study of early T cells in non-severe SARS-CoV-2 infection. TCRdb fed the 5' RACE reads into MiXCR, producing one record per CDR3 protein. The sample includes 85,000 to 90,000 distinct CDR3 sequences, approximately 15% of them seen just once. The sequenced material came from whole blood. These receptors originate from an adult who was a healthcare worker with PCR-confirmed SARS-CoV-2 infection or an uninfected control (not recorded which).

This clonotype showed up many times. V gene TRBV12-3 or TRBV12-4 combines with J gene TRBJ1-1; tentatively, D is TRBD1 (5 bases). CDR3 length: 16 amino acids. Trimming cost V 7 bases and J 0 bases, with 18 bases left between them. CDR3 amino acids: CASTLMGGGLNTEAFF. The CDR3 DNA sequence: TGTGCCAGCACCCTGATGGGGGGGGGTCTGAACACTGAAGCTTTCTTT.

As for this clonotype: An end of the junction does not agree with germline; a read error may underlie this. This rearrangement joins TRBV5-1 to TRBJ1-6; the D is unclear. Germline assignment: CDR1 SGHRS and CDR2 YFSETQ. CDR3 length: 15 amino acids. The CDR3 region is CASSLIGGENSPFHF. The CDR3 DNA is TGCGCCAGCAGCTTGATCGGCGGGGAAAATTCACCCTTCCACTTT.

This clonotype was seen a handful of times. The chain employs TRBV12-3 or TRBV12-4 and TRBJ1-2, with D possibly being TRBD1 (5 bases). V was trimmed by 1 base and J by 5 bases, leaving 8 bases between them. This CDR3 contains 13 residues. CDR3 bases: TGTGCCAGCAGTTTAGGAGGGGTATATGGCTACACCTTC. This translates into CASSLGGVYGYTF.

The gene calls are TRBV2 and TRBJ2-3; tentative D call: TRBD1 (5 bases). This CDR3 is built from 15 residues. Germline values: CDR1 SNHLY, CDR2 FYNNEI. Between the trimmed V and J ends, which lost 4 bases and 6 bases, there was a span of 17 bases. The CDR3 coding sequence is TGTGCCAGCAGTGGCGGCAGGGTCCCTCGGGATACGCAGTATTTT. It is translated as CASSGGRVPRDTQYF.